Below are 25 T cell receptor beta chains sequenced from a single sample in a study of shared clonotypes between healthy human individuals (dated by TCRdb to 2018 to 2021). The library relied on the immunoSEQ multiplex PCR assay. TCRdb took this table from immuneACCESS and kept in-frame rearrangements with V and J called. Such tables lack part of the clones; where checked against another copy, unresolved V genes explain under half of the gap, and the rest is unexplained. Recorded for this sample are fewer than 700,000 clones; roughly 72% of them occurred a single time. More than 10% of the sample rests with the top ten. The sample was PBMCs. These receptors were collected from a woman aged 40 to 50 in good health. Some clones in this sample may be carry-over from other donors' samples.

V is TRBV27 and J is TRBJ1-2; a possible D gene is TRBD1 (6 bases). Germline-derived CDR1 and CDR2 are MNHEY and SMNVEV (reference sequence). The ends were cut back, 5 bases at V and 6 bases at J, with 22 bases in the middle. The CDR3 extends over 16 amino acids. CDR3 nucleotides: TGTGCCAGCAGTACGTACCGACCGGGCAGGGGCCATGGCTACACCTTC. Its protein is CASSTYRPGRGHGYTF.

The J gene is TRBJ2-3, the V gene TRBV5-4; 10 nucleotides agree with TRBD2. Trimming cost V 3 bases and J 5 bases; bases outside gene matches: 9. This CDR3 is built from 16 residues. The V gene's germline CDR1 is SGHNT and CDR2 YYREEE (reference sequence). CDR3: CASSWWEREGQDTQYF. Written as DNA, the CDR3 is TGTGCCAGCAGCTGGTGGGAGCGGGAGGGCCAAGATACGCAGTATTTT.

As to this clone: A much larger clone sits a single nucleotide away, making a read error possible. The rearrangement uses TRBV5-5 and TRBJ2-7, with TRBD2 matching 11 bases. CDR3 length: 15 residues. Germline CDR1 SGHKS, CDR2 YYEKEE (reference sequence). With 1 base clipped from V and 1 base from J, the junction kept 1 base outside the gene matches. In DNA, the CDR3 is TGTGCCAGCAGCTTGAGACTAGCGGGATCCTACGAGCAGTACTTC. It codes for CASSLRLAGSYEQYF.

This clone has just one count. V gene TRBV27 combines with J gene TRBJ1-5; TRBD1 might be the D (6 bases). Germline CDR1 reads MNHEY; CDR2 reads SMNVEV (reference sequence). Trimming left V 1 base short and J 3 bases short, with 16 bases between. The length of the CDR3 is 17 residues. The CDR3 nucleotides are TGTGCCAGCAGTTTATTTGCGGGGGCAAGTCCCAATCAGCCCCAGCATTTT. Translating gives CASSLFAGASPNQPQHF.

V gene TRBV7-9 combines with J gene TRBJ2-5; 12 bases line up with TRBD2. The CDR3 sequence is 16 residues long. Germline CDR1 reads SEHNR; CDR2 reads FQNEAQ (reference sequence). V shed 5 bases and J 5 bases; nucleotides not matched to a gene: 9. In DNA form, the CDR3 reads TGTGCCAGCAGCCCATCAACCGGGACTAGCGGGGAGACCCAGTACTTC. This codes for CASSPSTGTSGETQYF. Full variable domain (rest looked up from reference TRBV7-9 and TRBJ2-5): DTGVSQNPRHKITKRGQNVTFRCDPISEHNRLYWYRQTLGQGPEFLTYFQNEAQLEKSRLLSDRFSAERPKGSFSTLEIQRTEQGDSAMYLCASSPSTGTSGETQYFGPGTRLLVL.

The chain employs TRBV7-9 and TRBJ2-1, with D perhaps TRBD1 (5 bases). The V gene's germline CDR1 is SEHNR and CDR2 FQNEAQ (reference sequence). V was shortened by 1 base and J by 7 bases, with 8 bases between the two germline ends. This CDR3 has 13 residues. This chain's CDR3 is CASSLGPGNEQFF. The CDR3, as DNA: TGTGCCAGCAGCTTAGGACCAGGGAATGAGCAGTTCTTC.

This clone was observed a single time. This chain uses TRBV7-8 with TRBJ2-1; D not resolved. Germline loops: CDR1 SGHVS, CDR2 FQNEAQ. This CDR3 is 15 amino acids long. The V gene lost 1 base and the J gene lost 6 bases, with 13 bases spanning the gap. CDR3 in DNA: TGTGCCAGCAGCTTAGGATTCCGCCTAGGCAATGAGCAGTTCTTC. This translates into CASSLGFRLGNEQFF.

V usage is TRBV2 and J usage is TRBJ2-2; 7 bases align to TRBD1. From germline, CDR1 is SNHLY and CDR2 FYNNEI. Unmatched junction bases numbered 6, after V lost 10 bases and J lost 4 bases. The CDR3 is 13 amino acids. CDR3: CATQGQSTGELFF. The DNA of the CDR3 is TGTGCCACCCAGGGACAGAGCACCGGGGAGCTGTTTTTT.

Details on this clone: The junction differs from germline at one of its ends, possibly a read error. Other DNA sequences in the sample encode the same CDR3. J is TRBJ2-1 and V is TRBV11-2; D is possibly TRBD2 (6 bases). In germline, CDR1 is SGHAT, CDR2 FQNNGV. This CDR3 is built from 15 residues. CDR3 nucleotides: TGTGCCAGCAGCTCCGGGGGAAGTAGGACCAATGAGCAATTCTTC. Its translation: CASSSGGSRTNEQFF.

The CDR3 loop reads CASSKPGVKQYF. CDR3 bases: TGTGCCAGCAGTAAACCCGGGGTGAAGCAGTACTTC. This chain links TRBV6-5 with TRBJ2-7; maybe TRBD2 (5 bases). The V gene lost 5 bases and the J gene lost 8 bases, with 13 bases spanning the gap. The CDR3 has 12 residues. The germline V gene encodes CDR1 MNHEY and CDR2 SVGAGI.

This clone was observed many times. J is TRBJ2-1 and V is TRBV5-4; 7 positions agree with TRBD2. Germline loops: CDR1 SGHNT, CDR2 YYREEE (reference sequence). The V gene end was trimmed by 0 bases and the J gene end by 4 bases; junction bases not matched to a gene: 4. This CDR3 spans 15 amino acids. CDR3 nucleotides: TGTGCCAGCAGCTTGGCTAGCGGATTATACAATGAGCAGTTCTTC. Protein product: CASSLASGLYNEQFF.

This chain links TRBV5-5 with TRBJ1-6; 8 bases agree with TRBD1. Germline trimming cut 3 bases from V and 2 bases from J; bases unmatched to any gene: 7. This CDR3 spans 17 amino acids. Germline CDR1 SGHKS, CDR2 YYEKEE (reference sequence). Here the CDR3 reads CASSSPGGRTYNSPLHF. DNA of the CDR3: TGTGCCAGCAGCTCCCCAGGGGGCCGCACCTATAATTCACCCCTCCACTTT.

The V and J genes are TRBV6-6 and TRBJ2-1; no clear D gene. Deletions cut 4 bases from V and 0 bases from J, with 7 bases between. The CDR3 is 14 amino acids. Germline CDR1 reads MNHNY; CDR2 reads SVGAGI (reference sequence). The CDR3 here is CASSSWDSYNEQFF. In nucleotides, the CDR3 is TGTGCCAGCAGTTCCTGGGACTCCTACAATGAGCAGTTCTTC.

V usage is TRBV7-3 and J usage is TRBJ2-2; D may be TRBD2 (5 bases). Germline CDR1 is SGHTA and CDR2 is FQGTGA. Trimming removed 1 base at V and 7 bases at J, with 10 bases between. This CDR3 has 14 residues. The CDR3: CASSLNPGIGELFF. For the CDR3, the DNA is TGTGCCAGCAGCTTAAACCCGGGAATCGGGGAGCTGTTTTTT. The full variable domain, with the rest looked up from reference TRBV7-3 and TRBJ2-2, is GAGVSQTPSNKVTEKGKYVELRCDPISGHTALYWYRQSLGQGPEFLIYFQGTGAADDSGLPNDRFFAVRPEGSVSTLKIQRTERGDSAVYLCASSLNPGIGELFFGEGSRLTVL.

V is TRBV11-2 and J is TRBJ2-7, with 10 nucleotides matching TRBD1. CDR1 and CDR2 (germline): SGHAT, FQNNGV. J was trimmed by 6 bases and V by 4 bases; bases with no gene match: 9. The CDR3 loop spans 15 amino acids. The CDR3 reads CASSWRPGQGSEQYF. CDR3 DNA sequence: TGTGCCAGCAGCTGGAGACCGGGACAGGGGTCCGAGCAGTACTTC.

J is TRBJ2-1 and V is TRBV5-4; a possible D gene is TRBD2 (6 bases). Germline V gene lookup returns CDR1 SGHNT and CDR2 YYREEE (reference sequence). This CDR3 region has 15 residues. Trimming took off 2 bases at V and 0 bases at J, with 9 bases between the two ends. CDR3 sequence reads: CASSFDGSSYNEQFF. The CDR3, as DNA: TGTGCCAGCAGCTTTGACGGGAGCTCCTACAATGAGCAGTTCTTC.

This clone was seen only a few times. Additional DNA sequences in this sample encode the identical CDR3. J is TRBJ2-2 and V is TRBV5-4; 11 positions agree with TRBD2. The V and J ends lost 5 bases and 5 bases, in that order; junction bases with no gene match: 8. This CDR3 has 16 amino acids. CDR1 is SGHNT and CDR2 is YYREEE in the germline V gene (reference sequence). The CDR3 coding sequence is TGTGCCAGCAGGCCCGGGACTAGCGGTTTTACCGGGGAGCTGTTTTTT. This translates into CASRPGTSGFTGELFF.

The sample holds a few counts of this clone. A much larger clone sits a single nucleotide away, making a read error possible. The gene calls are TRBV29-1 and TRBJ1-1; the D gene is possibly TRBD1 (6 bases). The CDR3 is 13 residues long. V lost 7 bases and J 2 bases, leaving 14 bases between the germline ends. Per the germline V gene, CDR1 is SQVTM and CDR2 is ANQGSEA. CDR3 protein: CSGATGINTEAFF. CDR3 coding DNA: TGCAGCGGCGCTACAGGGATAAACACTGAAGCTTTCTTT. The full variable domain, rest sourced from reference TRBV29-1 and TRBJ1-1, is SAVISQKPSRDICQRGTSLTIQCQVDSQVTMMFWYRQQPGQSLTLIATANQGSEATYESGFVIDKFPISRPNLTFSTLTVSNMSPEDSSIYLCSGATGINTEAFFGQGTRLTVV.

This chain connects TRBV7-9 to TRBJ2-7; 9 nucleotides line up with TRBD2. The V gene end was trimmed by 2 bases and the J gene end by 1 base; junction bases not matched to a gene: 6. The CDR3 sequence is 16 residues long. Per the germline V gene, CDR1 is SEHNR and CDR2 is FQNEAQ (reference sequence). The CDR3 reads CASSLWISGGSYEQYF. DNA for the CDR3: TGTGCCAGCAGCTTATGGATTAGCGGGGGATCCTACGAGCAGTACTTC.

V gene TRBV10-3 combines with J gene TRBJ1-5; D gene uncertain. Germline assignment: CDR1 ENHRY and CDR2 SYGVKD. V dropped 3 bases and J dropped 6 bases, with 6 bases sitting between them. This CDR3 has 12 residues. The chain's CDR3 is CAISEPSQPQHF. In DNA form, the CDR3 reads TGTGCCATCAGTGAACCCTCTCAGCCCCAGCATTTT.

This clone has more than one count but fewer than ten. Within the sample, other DNA sequences also encode this same CDR3. The chain has TRBV10-3 and TRBJ1-1, with D hard to call. The CDR3 is 13 amino acids. V was pared by 4 bases and J by 1 base, with 7 bases between. The germline gives CDR1 ENHRY, CDR2 SYGVKD. Here the CDR3 reads CAISGYRNTEAFF. For the CDR3, the DNA is TGTGCCATCAGTGGGTACAGGAACACTGAAGCTTTCTTT.

This chain links TRBV11-2 with TRBJ2-3; perhaps TRBD2 as D (6 bases). V gave up 5 bases and J gave up 1 base, with 16 bases separating them. Germline CDR1 and CDR2: SGHAT and FQNNGV. The CDR3 totals 16 residues. The CDR3 sequence is CASSHRLVVRTDTQYF. The CDR3, as DNA: TGTGCCAGCAGCCATCGACTAGTCGTTCGCACAGATACGCAGTATTTT.

This clone was observed a single time. The chain employs TRBV5-1 and TRBJ1-1; D gene unclear. The CDR3 runs to 14 residues. V was shortened by 4 bases and J by 1 base, with 11 bases between the two germline ends. Germline-derived CDR1 and CDR2 are SGHRS and YFSETQ. CDR3 loop: CASSPLTPNTEAFF. Here the CDR3 DNA reads TGCGCCAGCAGCCCCTTGACGCCGAACACTGAAGCTTTCTTT.

The chain combines TRBV2 with TRBJ2-1; 11 bases are shared with TRBD1. V shed 10 bases, J shed 6 bases, and the junction held 8 bases outside the gene matches. Germline CDR1 reads SNHLY; CDR2 reads FYNNEI. The CDR3 runs to 14 residues. DNA for the CDR3: TGTGCCACCCAGGGGACAGGGGGACTCAATGAGCAGTTCTTC. It yields the protein CATQGTGGLNEQFF.

The chain employs TRBV6-1 and TRBJ2-5; the D gene is possibly TRBD2 (6 bases). V gave up 4 bases and J gave up 7 bases, with 22 bases separating them. This CDR3 is built from 16 residues. Germline CDR1 and CDR2: MNHNS and SASEGT. CDR3 nucleotide sequence: TGTGCCAGCAGTGCCTCCGCGGGGCGACACTCAGGGACCCAGTACTTC. Translated, it gives CASSASAGRHSGTQYF.